Listed here are 31 T cell receptor beta chains from one sample, sequenced in a study of blood T cell repertoires in COVID-19. The method was immunoSEQ multiplex PCR; TCRdb's version includes in-frame clones alone and lacks a portion of them. The sample includes around 180,000 clones, about 88% of them seen just once. The sequenced sample was peripheral blood. The receptors shown here come from a man aged 60 to 69 with acute or convalescent COVID-19.

This clone was detected a few times. The genes are TRBV2 and TRBJ2-5; unclear D gene. The V gene's germline CDR1 is SNHLY and CDR2 FYNNEI. CDR3 size: 13 residues. The V gene lost 6 bases and the J gene lost 0 bases, with 8 bases spanning the gap. The CDR3 DNA sequence: TGTGCCAGCAGCCCAGAACACCAAGAGACCCAGTACTTC. Protein sequence: CASSPEHQETQYF.

This rearrangement joins TRBV23-1 to TRBJ1-2; D is possibly TRBD1 (6 bases). TRBV23-1 is given ORF status, its function remaining uncertain. This CDR3 is built from 11 residues. Trimming pared 6 bases from V and 4 bases from J, leaving 6 bases between. This chain's CDR3 is CASRTGYGYTF. The CDR3 nucleotides are TGCGCCAGCAGGACAGGCTATGGCTACACCTTC.

The chain employs TRBV29-1 and TRBJ2-3, with 7 bases lining up with TRBD1. The CDR3 totals 13 residues. Germline V lookup: CDR1 SQVTM, CDR2 ANQGSEA. The V gene end was trimmed by 7 bases and the J gene end by 0 bases; junction bases not matched to a gene: 4. In DNA, the CDR3 is TGCAGCGCTGGACAGGCTAGCACAGATACGCAGTATTTT. It yields the protein CSAGQASTDTQYF.

CDR3 sequence (DNA): TGTGCCAGCAGTGAAGTCCTGGCCGCAGGGCTCGTTAGCTATAATTCACCCCTCCACTTT. Translating gives CASSEVLAAGLVSYNSPLHF. The chain joins TRBV6-1 to TRBJ1-6; D might be TRBD1 (5 bases). Trimming shortened V by 1 base and J by 3 bases, and 22 bases separated the two germline ends. CDR3 length: 20 residues. The germline V gene encodes CDR1 MNHNS and CDR2 SASEGT.

V usage is TRBV10-3 and J usage is TRBJ2-2; D uncertain. Germline loops: CDR1 ENHRY, CDR2 SYGVKD. V gave up 7 bases and J gave up 4 bases, with 7 bases separating them. This CDR3 contains 12 residues. CDR3 region: CAINRGTGELFF. The CDR3 DNA sequence: TGTGCCATCAACCGAGGCACCGGGGAGCTGTTTTTT.

V is TRBV7-2 and J is TRBJ2-7, with 8 bases fitting TRBD1. The CDR3 runs 15 residues. Germline V CDR1 and CDR2: SGHTA, FQGNSA. V was pared by 5 bases and J by 0 bases, with 6 bases of the junction left unmatched. The CDR3 sequence: CASSGTGQASYEQYF. The CDR3 bases are TGTGCCAGCAGCGGGACGGGACAGGCCTCCTACGAGCAGTACTTC.

This chain connects TRBV6-5 to TRBJ2-5, with a weak D call TRBD2 (5 bases). The CDR3 length is 15 residues. Germline values: CDR1 MNHEY, CDR2 SVGAGI. Trimming left V 2 bases short and J 2 bases short, with 12 bases between. CDR3 residues: CASSYEGSFQETQYF. CDR3 in DNA: TGTGCCAGCAGTTACGAGGGTTCCTTTCAAGAGACCCAGTACTTC.

This sequence joins TRBV5-6 and TRBJ1-2; D unresolved. This CDR3 region has 14 residues. The germline V gene has CDR1 SGHDT and CDR2 YYEEEE. V was clipped by 0 bases and J by 4 bases, with 10 bases between them. The DNA of the CDR3 is TGTGCCAGCAGCTTGGGTAGAGATGCCTATGGCTACACCTTC. It is translated as CASSLGRDAYGYTF. Looking up the rest from reference TRBV5-6 and TRBJ1-2 gives the full variable domain: DAGVTQSPTHLIKTRGQQVTLRCSPKSGHDTVSWYQQALGQGPQFIFQYYEEEERQRGNFPDRFSGHQFPNYSSELNVNALLLGDSALYLCASSLGRDAYGYTFGSGTRLTVV.

The gene calls are TRBV5-5 and TRBJ1-6, with D unclear. CDR1 is SGHKS and CDR2 is YYEKEE in the germline V gene (reference sequence). V was cut by 3 bases and J by 4 bases, with 2 bases left in between. The CDR3 contains 12 residues. The CDR3: CASSSYNSPLHF. The CDR3 DNA reads TGTGCCAGCAGCTCATATAATTCACCCCTCCACTTT.

The chain joins TRBV2 to TRBJ1-6; tentative D call: TRBD1 (5 bases). Germline assignment: CDR1 SNHLY and CDR2 FYNNEI. The CDR3 is 13 residues long. With 7 bases removed from V and 8 bases from J, the gap between germline ends came to 12 bases. The CDR3 DNA follows: TGTGCCAGCAAAAGGGGACTCGATTCACCCCTCCACTTT. Its protein is CASKRGLDSPLHF.

In this sample, this clone turned up once. The CDR3 nucleotides read TGTGCCAGCAGTCAACTAGATACGGATACGCAGTATTTT. It translates to CASSQLDTDTQYF. V is TRBV7-9 and J is TRBJ2-3; maybe TRBD2 (5 bases). The germline V and J ends were trimmed by 6 bases and 6 bases, with 13 bases remaining between them. From germline, CDR1 is SEHNR and CDR2 FQNEAQ (reference sequence). The CDR3 has 13 residues.

This sequence joins TRBV3-1 (or the pseudogene TRBV3-2) and TRBJ2-3, with 11 bases identical to TRBD2. The V gene end was trimmed by 1 base and the J gene end by 11 bases; junction bases not matched to a gene: 11. From germline, CDR1 is LGHDT and CDR2 YNNKEL (reference sequence). The CDR3 is made up of 16 amino acids. This chain's CDR3 is CASSQVSSGGIEGQYF. The CDR3, as DNA: TGTGCCAGCAGCCAAGTCTCTAGCGGGGGGATTGAAGGGCAGTATTTT.

The chain links TRBV6-1 to TRBJ2-1; 9 nucleotides match TRBD2. With 3 bases clipped from V and 15 bases from J, the junction kept 6 bases outside the gene matches. The CDR3 sequence is 12 residues long. Germline CDR1 reads MNHNS; CDR2 reads SASEGT. In nucleotides, the CDR3 is TGTGCCAGCAGTGACCCCGGGACTAGCCTGTTCTTC. Protein: CASSDPGTSLFF.

The rearrangement uses TRBV24-1 and TRBJ2-3; 9 bases map to TRBD1. Germline V gene lookup returns CDR1 KGHDR and CDR2 SFDVKD. V shed 7 bases and J 1 base; nucleotides not matched to a gene: 8. The CDR3 is made up of 16 amino acids. CDR3 coding DNA: TGTGCCACCAGGGGGGGACAGGGACGGGGCACAGATACGCAGTATTTT. Residues: CATRGGQGRGTDTQYF.

Comment on this clone: A read error may account for a junction end that differs from germline. The chain combines TRBV28 with TRBJ1-1; 7 positions match TRBD1. Germline V CDR1 and CDR2: MDHEN, SYDVKM. The CDR3 has 16 amino acids. The CDR3 sequence is CASSTPGQRMNAEAFF. CDR3 sequence (DNA): TGTGCCAGCAGTACCCCGGGACAGCGTATGAACGCTGAAGCTTTCTTT.

The J gene is TRBJ2-7, the V gene TRBV27; 11 nucleotides line up with TRBD2. The CDR3 is 15 residues long. The ends lost 6 bases at V and 0 bases at J; junction bases unmatched: 4. Germline CDR1 is MNHEY and CDR2 is SMNVEV (reference sequence). The CDR3 here is CASRGSGRASYEQYF. The CDR3, as DNA: TGTGCCAGCAGGGGTAGCGGGAGGGCCTCCTACGAGCAGTACTTC.

This chain connects TRBV7-2 to TRBJ2-7; no definite D call. Trimming took 3 bases from V and 3 from J, leaving 9 bases between them. The length of the CDR3 is 13 residues. Per germline, CDR1 SGHTA and CDR2 FQGNSA. The CDR3 is CASSLGMSYEQYF. The CDR3 bases are TGTGCCAGCAGCTTGGGCATGAGCTACGAGCAGTACTTC.

The gene calls are TRBV11-2 and TRBJ1-1; no clear D. The CDR3 is made up of 14 amino acids. Germline values: CDR1 SGHAT, CDR2 FQNNGV. V shed 0 bases and J shed 5 bases, with 10 bases lying between them. Here the CDR3 reads CASSLDPGSTEAFF. CDR3 bases: TGTGCCAGCAGCTTAGATCCGGGTTCGACTGAAGCTTTCTTT. Filled out from reference TRBV11-2 and TRBJ1-1, the complete variable domain reads EAGVAQSPRYKIIEKRQSVAFWCNPISGHATLYWYQQILGQGPKLLIQFQNNGVVDDSQLPKDRFSAERLKGVDSTLKIQPAKLEDSAVYLCASSLDPGSTEAFFGQGTRLTVV.

This clone occurred once. The chain joins TRBV18 to TRBJ1-5, with D possibly TRBD1 on 5 matching bases. V dropped 4 bases and J dropped 0 bases, with 10 bases sitting between them. The CDR3 covers 15 residues. From germline, CDR1 is KGHSH and CDR2 LQKENI. CDR3 in amino acids: CASSLAGHSNQPQHF. DNA for the CDR3: TGTGCCAGCTCACTGGCTGGACATAGCAATCAGCCCCAGCATTTT.

The rearrangement joins TRBV29-1 to TRBJ1-2; no reliable D call. CDR3 size: 11 residues. Germline CDR1 is SQVTM and CDR2 is ANQGSEA. The V and J ends lost 3 bases and 5 bases respectively, with 7 bases between them. In DNA, the CDR3 is TGCAGCGTTGAGAGGGAGTATGGCTACACCTTC. Its protein product is CSVEREYGYTF.

The chain recombines TRBV2 with TRBJ1-3; D remains unclear. The CDR3 covers 15 residues. Germline CDR1 reads SNHLY; CDR2 reads FYNNEI. V dropped 7 bases and J dropped 4 bases, with 17 bases sitting between them. The CDR3 DNA is TGTGCCAGCACCCGCGCCCCGGGGATAGGAAACACCATATATTTT. Translation: CASTRAPGIGNTIYF. Full variable domain (missing parts from reference TRBV2 and TRBJ1-3): EPEVTQTPSHQVTQMGQEVILRCVPISNHLYFYWYRQILGQKVEFLVSFYNNEISEKSEIFDDQFSVERPDGSNFTLKIRSTKLEDSAMYFCASTRAPGIGNTIYFGEGSWLTVV.

This rearrangement joins TRBV5-4 to TRBJ1-2, with D possibly being TRBD1 (5 bases). The germline V and J ends were trimmed by 3 bases and 6 bases, with 12 bases remaining between them. The CDR3 is 13 residues long. Germline-derived CDR1 and CDR2 are SGHNT and YYREEE (reference sequence). CDR3 bases: TGTGCCAGCAGCTCTGGGGGGAATCATGGCTACACCTTC. Protein sequence: CASSSGGNHGYTF.

The genes are TRBV9 and TRBJ1-6; D perhaps matches TRBD1 (6 bases). CDR3 length equals 14 residues. The ends were cut back, 1 base at V and 10 bases at J, with 12 bases in the middle. Germline CDR1 and CDR2: SGDLS and YYNGEE. CDR3 in DNA: TGTGCCAGCAGCGTAAACGCAGGGGACTCACCCCTCCACTTT. Translated: CASSVNAGDSPLHF.

The CDR3 here is CASSFGDRGIMNTEAFF. In DNA form, the CDR3 reads TGTGCCAGCAGCTTCGGAGACAGAGGAATAATGAACACTGAAGCTTTCTTT. V gene TRBV11-3 combines with J gene TRBJ1-1, with D maybe TRBD1 (5 bases). V was pared by 3 bases and J by 0 bases, with 17 bases between. The length of the CDR3 is 17 residues. Germline V gene lookup returns CDR1 SGHNT and CDR2 YENEEA.

The chain joins TRBV29-1 to TRBJ2-1, with 13 bases aligning to TRBD2. V shed 3 bases, J shed 9 bases, and the junction held 2 bases outside the gene matches. This CDR3 comprises 13 residues. The germline V gene encodes CDR1 SQVTM and CDR2 ANQGSEA. CDR3 nucleotide sequence: TGCAGCGTTGACACTAGCGGGAGGGGTGAGCAGTTCTTC. Translating it yields CSVDTSGRGEQFF.

CDR3 sequence (DNA): TGTGCTTCAAAGGTAGACGGGAGCACAGATACGCAGTATTTT. The encoded protein is CASKVDGSTDTQYF. V is TRBV27 and J is TRBJ2-3; no firm D call. The CDR3 is made up of 14 amino acids. Germline V gene lookup returns CDR1 MNHEY and CDR2 SMNVEV (reference sequence).

CDR3 coding DNA: TGTGCCAGCAGTTCGGGACAGGGAACTAACTATGGCTACACCTTC. It specifies CASSSGQGTNYGYTF. The V gene is TRBV27, the J gene TRBJ1-2; TRBD1 matches 9 bases. The CDR3 is made up of 15 amino acids. Germline-derived CDR1 and CDR2 are MNHEY and SMNVEV (reference sequence). J was trimmed by 0 bases and V by 4 bases; bases with no gene match: 3.

This clone was seen a handful of times. The V gene is TRBV7-2, the J gene TRBJ1-2, with D hard to call. V was clipped by 3 bases and J by 10 bases, with 12 bases between them. CDR1 SGHTA and CDR2 FQGNSA come from the germline V gene. The CDR3 runs 12 residues. The CDR3 sequence is CASSFRSTDYTF. CDR3 bases: TGTGCCAGCAGCTTTCGGTCTACAGACTACACCTTC.

The chain uses TRBV7-8 and TRBJ2-7; maybe TRBD2 (6 bases). The V end lost 1 base, the J end lost 2 bases, and 9 bases lay between the germline ends. This CDR3 contains 14 residues. Germline lookup yields CDR1 SGHVS and CDR2 FQNEAQ. Here the CDR3 reads CASSLGAGPYEQYF. The CDR3 nucleotides read TGTGCCAGCAGCTTAGGTGCGGGACCCTACGAGCAGTACTTC.

This chain uses TRBV5-1 with TRBJ1-1; D might be TRBD1 (6 bases). CDR3 length: 14 residues. The V gene's germline CDR1 is SGHRS and CDR2 YFSETQ. V was trimmed by 1 base and J by 1 base, leaving 8 bases between them. CDR3 amino acids: CASSLWGRNTEAFF. Here the CDR3 DNA reads TGCGCCAGCAGCTTGTGGGGGCGGAACACTGAAGCTTTCTTT.

The chain uses TRBV6-2 or TRBV6-3 and TRBJ2-5, with 14 nucleotides matching TRBD2. CDR1 and CDR2 from the germline V gene are MNHEY and SVGEGT. Trimming took 5 bases from V and 5 from J; bases not matched to a gene: 4. The CDR3 runs to 15 residues. As DNA, the CDR3 is TGTGCCAGCAGTCAGACTAGCGGGAGGGGCGAGACCCAGTACTTC. It encodes CASSQTSGRGETQYF.